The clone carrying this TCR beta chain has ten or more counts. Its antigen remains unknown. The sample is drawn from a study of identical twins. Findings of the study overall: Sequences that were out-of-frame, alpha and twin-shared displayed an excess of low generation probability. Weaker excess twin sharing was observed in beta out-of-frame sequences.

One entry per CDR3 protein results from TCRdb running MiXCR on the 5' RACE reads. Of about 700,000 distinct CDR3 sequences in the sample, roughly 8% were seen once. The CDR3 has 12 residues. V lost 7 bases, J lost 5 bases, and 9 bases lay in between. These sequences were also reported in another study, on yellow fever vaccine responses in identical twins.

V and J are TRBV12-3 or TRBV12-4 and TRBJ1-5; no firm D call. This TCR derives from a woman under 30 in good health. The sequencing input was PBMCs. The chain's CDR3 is CASTLRDQPQHF. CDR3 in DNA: TGTGCCAGCACCTTACGGGATCAGCCCCAGCATTTT.